One sample yielded the 9 T cell receptor beta chains listed below, sequenced in a study of T cells after posttransplantation cyclophosphamide. Busulfan-fludarabine conditioning, marrow transplant, and cyclophosphamide on days +3 and +4 were administered. The protocol was immunoSEQ multiplex PCR, while the TCRdb copy is restricted to in-frame clones and leaves out a portion. The sample carries some 19,000 clones, around 70% recorded once. Sequencing was performed on PBMCs, taken after an allogeneic stem cell transplant with post-transplant cyclophosphamide. The receptors were sampled from a male patient between 25 and 40 years old who received an allogeneic stem cell transplant from a related donor, was CMV-positive, and had acute GVHD only. Part of the T cells may come from the graft donor.

The table lists this clone with a count of one. The rearrangement uses TRBV29-1 and TRBJ1-5; D is uncertain. This CDR3 is 12 amino acids long. Germline V gives CDR1 SQVTM, CDR2 ANQGSEA. With 4 bases removed from V and 6 bases from J, the gap between germline ends came to 10 bases. CDR3 nucleotides: TGCAGCGTTGCCACACCTGGTCAGCCCCAGCATTTT. Protein product: CSVATPGQPQHF.

This clone was seen a handful of times. This chain connects TRBV5-6 to TRBJ1-1; tentative D call: TRBD1 (5 bases). The length of the CDR3 is 13 residues. Germline V CDR1 and CDR2: SGHDT, YYEEEE. Trimming left V 5 bases short and J 10 bases short, with 18 bases between. The CDR3 nucleotides are TGTGCCAGCAGAAATAGACAGCGTTCGGGAGCTTTCTTT. Protein: CASRNRQRSGAFF.

This clone has a single count. The chain is built from TRBV2 and TRBJ2-1; D remains unclear. The V end was cut by 2 bases, the J end by 0 bases, with 8 bases between. CDR1 SNHLY and CDR2 FYNNEI come from the germline V gene. CDR3 length equals 15 residues. CDR3 DNA: TGTGCCAGCAGTGAATGGTATAGCTCCTACAATGAGCAGTTCTTC. Protein product: CASSEWYSSYNEQFF.

The chain has TRBV7-2 and TRBJ1-1; D not resolved. This CDR3 contains 14 residues. CDR1 and CDR2 (germline): SGHTA, FQGNSA. V was cut by 0 bases and J by 4 bases, with 9 bases left in between. The chain's CDR3 is CASSLARGGTEAFF. The CDR3 nucleotides are TGTGCCAGCAGCTTAGCCCGCGGCGGCACTGAAGCTTTCTTT.

V is TRBV4-3 and J is TRBJ1-3, with D perhaps matching TRBD1 (6 bases). Trimming shortened V by 3 bases and J by 0 bases, and 18 bases separated the two germline ends. This CDR3 is built from 18 residues. CDR1 is LGHNA, CDR2 YSLEER, per germline. CDR3 DNA sequence: TGCGCCAGCAGCCACACACTTACAGGGTCATTCTCTGGAAACACCATATATTTT. This sequence encodes CASSHTLTGSFSGNTIYF.

V and J are TRBV19 and TRBJ1-5; 10 bases match TRBD1. Germline CDR1 and CDR2: LNHDA and SQIVND (reference sequence). J lost 7 bases, V lost 9 bases, and 9 bases had no gene match. The CDR3 runs 14 residues. CDR3 region: CASRSRTGGQPQHF. In DNA form, the CDR3 reads TGTGCCAGCAGATCTCGGACAGGGGGGCAGCCCCAGCATTTT.

This clone was recorded a few times. The rearrangement links TRBV4-2 to TRBJ1-4; no definite D call. The CDR3 spans 16 residues. The germline V gene encodes CDR1 LGHNA and CDR2 YNFKEQ. With 0 bases removed from V and 0 bases from J, the gap between germline ends came to 8 bases. CDR3 DNA: TGTGCCAGCAGCCAAGACAGGCTGGCAACTAATGAAAAACTGTTTTTT. The encoded protein is CASSQDRLATNEKLFF.

V gene TRBV7-8 combines with J gene TRBJ2-6, with D tentatively TRBD1 (5 bases). V dropped 1 base and J dropped 1 base, with 8 bases sitting between them. CDR1 SGHVS and CDR2 FQNEAQ come from the germline V gene. The CDR3 loop spans 16 amino acids. The CDR3 bases are TGTGCCAGCAGCTTAGTAGGGGCTTCTGGGGCCAACGTCCTGACTTTC. It encodes CASSLVGASGANVLTF.

This chain uses TRBV5-4 with TRBJ2-2, with 11 bases fitting TRBD2. The CDR3 length is 16 residues. Losses at the gene ends were 2 bases for V and 6 bases for J; bases not matched to a gene: 6. Per the germline V gene, CDR1 is SGHNT and CDR2 is YYREEE (reference sequence). CDR3 loop: CASSFASGGSPGELFF. The CDR3 bases are TGTGCCAGCAGCTTTGCTAGCGGGGGGAGCCCCGGGGAGCTGTTTTTT.